The rows below give T cell receptor beta chains drawn from one sample of a study of shared clonotypes between healthy human individuals. The data were produced by immunoSEQ multiplex PCR, yet TCRdb's version contains in-frame clones alone and is incomplete. The profile covers 1,400,000 or so clones, with 98% appearing a single time and 0.3% to 0.45% taken by the ten largest. Sequencing was carried out using naive CD4+ T cells sorted from blood. These receptors originate from a young man in good health. Both conserved end residues are part of each CDR3. D genes are given only for firm matches.

D	V	J	DNA	CDR3
TRBD2	TRBV29-1	TRBJ2-5	TGCAGCGTTGACGTGACTAGCGGGAGCGGGGAGACCCAGTACTTC	CSVDVTSGSGETQYF
.	TRBV5-5	TRBJ2-5	TGTGCCAGCAGCTTACGTAGGGCCCAAGAGACCCAGTACTTC	CASSLRRAQETQYF
.	TRBV30	TRBJ1-4	TGTGCCTGGAGCCCAAACCTTTGGGGGGGGCCAGGTGAAAAACTGTTTTTT	CAWSPNLWGGPGEKLFF
.	TRBV19	TRBJ1-1	TGTGCCAGTAGCCCCCCGCTGGGCTGGGTGTGGACTGAAGCTTTCTTT	CASSPPLGWVWTEAFF
.	TRBV11-2	TRBJ2-5	TGTGCCAGCAGCTTTGGTTCGGACAAGGAGACCCAGTACTTC	CASSFGSDKETQYF
.	TRBV10-3	TRBJ2-3	TGTGCCATCAGTGGGCAGGTTGATACGCAGTATTTT	CAISGQVDTQYF
.	TRBV28	TRBJ2-7	TGTGCCAGCAGTTTCTCCTGGACTGCAAGCTCCTACGAGCAGTACTTC	CASSFSWTASSYEQYF
TRBD1	TRBV9	TRBJ1-5	TGTGCCAGCAGCGTGAAGGGGGCTAGTCAGCCCCAGCATTTT	CASSVKGASQPQHF
.	TRBV9	TRBJ2-3	TGTGCCAGCAGGGGCAGAGACACAGATACGCAGTATTTT	CASRGRDTDTQYF
.	TRBV28	TRBJ1-1	TGTGCCAGCAGTACCCGCGGACAGAACACTGAAGCTTTCTTT	CASSTRGQNTEAFF